The rows below give T cell receptor beta chains drawn from one sample of a study of T cell repertoires in cytomegalovirus infection. Their specific antigens are unknown. MiXCR, applied by TCRdb to the reads, yields one record per CDR3 protein. The table lists fewer than 200,000 distinct CDR3 sequences, roughly 22% of them singletons. This specimen was CD8+ T cells from cultured PBMCs, taken from culture after CMV antigen stimulation. The receptors come from a human donor in good health (CMV status not recorded). Some clones in this sample may be carry-over from other donors' samples. Each CDR3 is given with its conserved first and last residue. The D gene is left open where the match is weak. Rows give clone size only sometimes, using once, few, many, or a class for an expanded clone.

abundance: few; len: 15; j_gene: TRBJ2-1; d_gene: -; v_gene: TRBV19; CDR3nt: TGTGCCAGTAGTATGATAATCACCGTTTACAATGAGCAGTTCTTC; CDR3aa: CASSMIITVYNEQFF
abundance: -; len: 17; j_gene: TRBJ2-3; d_gene: TRBD2; v_gene: TRBV7-6; CDR3nt: TGTGCCAGCAGCGGGGGGCTAGCGGGCCGGAGCACAGATACGCAGTATTTT; CDR3aa: CASSGGLAGRSTDTQYF
abundance: -; len: 16; j_gene: TRBJ1-4; d_gene: -; v_gene: TRBV2; CDR3nt: TGTGCCAGCATAAGAGGGCACGCACCCATGGGTGAAAAACTGTTTTTT; CDR3aa: CASIRGHAPMGEKLFF
abundance: -; len: 13; j_gene: TRBJ1-5; d_gene: -; v_gene: TRBV7-8; CDR3nt: TGTGCCAGCAGCTTAGGAGGGGTACAGCCCCAGCATTTT; CDR3aa: CASSLGGVQPQHF
abundance: many; len: 12; j_gene: TRBJ1-1; d_gene: -; v_gene: TRBV2; CDR3nt: TGTGCCAGCAGTGCAGGGAACACTGAAGCTTTCTTT; CDR3aa: CASSAGNTEAFF
abundance: once; len: 15; j_gene: TRBJ1-1; d_gene: -; v_gene: TRBV6-1; CDR3nt: TGTGCCAGCAGTGAATACTTAGACATGAACACTGAAGCTTTCTTT; CDR3aa: CASSEYLDMNTEAFF
abundance: few; len: 17; j_gene: TRBJ2-2; d_gene: -; v_gene: TRBV7-6; CDR3nt: TGTGCCAGCAGCTTAGTTCCGGGAACTAAGGGCACCGGGGAGCTGTTTTTT; CDR3aa: CASSLVPGTKGTGELFF
abundance: few; len: 13; j_gene: TRBJ1-2; d_gene: -; v_gene: TRBV7-2; CDR3nt: TGTGCCAGCAGCTTAGGGGCAGCCTATGGCTACACCTTC; CDR3aa: CASSLGAAYGYTF
abundance: few; len: 17; j_gene: TRBJ2-3; d_gene: TRBD2; v_gene: TRBV4-1; CDR3nt: TGCGCCAGCAGCCAAGGGGCCAGCGGGGGGGCCTCAGATACGCAGTATTTT; CDR3aa: CASSQGASGGASDTQYF
abundance: -; len: 15; j_gene: TRBJ2-4; d_gene: TRBD1; v_gene: TRBV12-3/TRBV12-4; CDR3nt: TGTGCCAGCAGATGGACAGGGTGGACCAAAAACATTCAGTACTTC; CDR3aa: CASRWTGWTKNIQYF